Included here is one T cell receptor beta chain sequence, with context. Germline values: CDR1 MNHEY, CDR2 SMNVEV (reference sequence). Trimming left V 3 bases short and J 4 bases short, with 12 bases between. The CDR3 covers 14 residues. These data come from a study of blood T cell repertoires in COVID-19. Overall study: From the United States, Italy and Spain came samples of acute and convalescent COVID-19. T cells, B-cell-depleted T cells, or PBMCs provided the cDNA or gDNA that served as material.

Authors' processing steps: Reference gene primer amplification yielded estimated nucleated cell counts. The table came from immunoSEQ multiplex PCR; TCRdb's copy has only in-frame clones and leaves some out. V, J and clone size derive from that table, while D and trimming were established from the DNA sequence. The sample holds 59,000 or so clones; approximately 80% are singletons and the top ten take 25% to 30%. This chain uses TRBV27 with TRBJ1-1, with unresolved D. Sequencing was performed on peripheral blood. The clonotype comes from an elderly woman with active or convalescent COVID-19. CDR3 in amino acids: CASSLTGDGTEAFF. The CDR3 DNA is TGTGCCAGCAGTTTGACGGGAGACGGCACTGAAGCTTTCTTT.